Presented here are 18 T cell receptor beta chains from one specimen sequenced in a study of Ad26.COV2.S vaccination and SARS-CoV-2 variants. The treatment here: about 20 received Ad26.COV2.S at low or high dose, single or two shots; 5 received placebo; per-sample allocation not given. Sampling was done on day 63 after the first vaccine or placebo injection. Assay: immunoSEQ multiplex PCR; the TCRdb copy retains only in-frame clones and omits some. The table shows about 440,000 clones, with 80% to 95% occurring only once. Source: peripheral blood, taken in a trial of Ad26.COV2.S vaccine versus placebo. Receptors originate from a person between 18 and 65 years old who received the Ad26.COV2.S COVID-19 vaccine or a placebo.

This chain connects TRBV21-1 to TRBJ1-1. TRBV21-1 is termed a pseudogene. CDR3 length: 17 residues. The DNA of the CDR3 is TGTGCCAGCAGCAAACGGGTCAGGGCGACTAGGAACACTGAAGCTTTCTTT. Amino acids: CASSKRVRATRNTEAFF.

This rearrangement joins TRBV7-3 to TRBJ2-5; 9 positions match TRBD1. CDR1 is SGHTA and CDR2 is FQGTGA in the germline V gene. V lost 5 bases, J lost 5 bases, and 12 bases stayed unmatched. The CDR3 covers 16 residues. The CDR3 nucleotides are TGTGCCAGCAGCAAAGGGACAGGGATGTTCGAGGAGACCCAGTACTTC. It is translated as CASSKGTGMFEETQYF.

This chain links TRBV28 with TRBJ2-4, with D unclear. Germline-derived CDR1 and CDR2 are MDHEN and SYDVKM. There are 15 residues in the CDR3. The ends were cut back, 2 bases at V and 2 bases at J, with 10 bases in the middle. DNA for the CDR3: TGTGCCAGCAGTTTAGGGGTACGGTCCAAAAACATTCAGTACTTC. Protein sequence: CASSLGVRSKNIQYF.

This rearrangement joins TRBV24-1 to TRBJ2-2; the D gene could be TRBD1 or TRBD2 (5 bases each). Germline CDR1 reads KGHDR; CDR2 reads SFDVKD. Trimming removed 4 bases at V and 0 bases at J, with 11 bases between. The CDR3 has 16 amino acids. The CDR3 DNA reads as TGTGCCACCAGTGAGGGGGACGGCGCGAACACCGGGGAGCTGTTTTTT. Encoded protein: CATSEGDGANTGELFF.

This chain uses TRBV5-1 with TRBJ2-7; D unresolved. V lost 4 bases and J 4 bases, leaving 12 bases between the germline ends. This CDR3 region has 13 residues. Germline CDR1 SGHRS, CDR2 YFSETQ. DNA of the CDR3: TGCGCCAGCAGCCCCTCGTTAGTGTACGAGCAGTACTTC. Protein product: CASSPSLVYEQYF.

This clone has only one observation. The chain is built from TRBV5-1 and TRBJ2-7; 12 bases agree with TRBD2. J gave up 3 bases and V 2 bases, and 9 bases lay outside the gene matches. The CDR3 sequence is 17 residues long. Per the germline V gene, CDR1 is SGHRS and CDR2 is YFSETQ. In DNA form, the CDR3 reads TGCGCCAGCAGCTTCAGTGTTCAGGGACTAGCGGGCTACGAGCAGTACTTC. Amino acid sequence: CASSFSVQGLAGYEQYF.

The chain recombines TRBV12-3 or TRBV12-4 with TRBJ2-7; no clear D gene. The CDR3 is 12 residues long. Trimming pared 6 bases from V and 4 bases from J, leaving 10 bases between. CDR3 DNA sequence: TGTGCCAGCAGACCGGACGGGTACGAGCAGTACTTC. The encoded protein is CASRPDGYEQYF.

This chain links TRBV10-3 with TRBJ1-1; 7 bases align to TRBD1. The germline CDR1 and CDR2 sequences are ENHRY and SYGVKD. V gave up 5 bases and J gave up 1 base; unmatched junction bases: 4. The CDR3 totals 14 residues. The CDR3 DNA sequence: TGTGCCATCAGTACAGGGGTAGGGAACACTGAAGCTTTCTTT. Its protein is CAISTGVGNTEAFF.

J is TRBJ1-6 and V is TRBV5-4; D gene uncertain. Deletions cut 0 bases from V and 7 bases from J, with 5 bases between. The CDR3 has 13 amino acids. The germline CDR1 and CDR2 sequences are SGHNT and YYREEE (reference sequence). In nucleotides, the CDR3 is TGTGCCAGCAGCTTGGTGGGGAATTCACCCCTCCACTTT. Its protein is CASSLVGNSPLHF.

The table lists this clone with a few counts. This chain links TRBV12-3 or TRBV12-4 with TRBJ2-7; D not resolved. Trimming left V 3 bases short and J 5 bases short, with 5 bases between. The CDR3 is 11 residues long. The CDR3: CASSFLDEQYF. The CDR3 DNA sequence: TGTGCCAGCAGTTTTCTGGACGAGCAGTACTTC.

This clone was counted only a few times. The gene calls are TRBV4-3 and TRBJ2-1; D perhaps matches TRBD2 (6 bases). Germline V gene sequence: CDR1 LGHNA, CDR2 YSLEER. Trimming took off 0 bases at V and 2 bases at J, with 8 bases between the two ends. The CDR3 runs to 15 residues. For the CDR3, the DNA is TGCGCCAGCAGCCAAGATTCGGGAGCCTACAATGAGCAGTTCTTC. Translation: CASSQDSGAYNEQFF.

The CDR3: CASSLILRAYEQYF. The CDR3 nucleotides are TGTGCCAGCAGCTTGATACTGAGAGCCTACGAGCAGTACTTC. The chain uses TRBV5-5 and TRBJ2-7; D gene ambiguous. Germline V gene lookup returns CDR1 SGHKS and CDR2 YYEKEE (reference sequence). This CDR3 is 14 amino acids long. The V end lost 1 base, the J end lost 2 bases, and 10 bases lay between the germline ends.

The chain employs TRBV6-6 and TRBJ1-5; TRBD1 agrees at 10 bases. Germline V gives CDR1 MNHNY, CDR2 SVGAGI (reference sequence). Unmatched junction bases numbered 6, after V lost 5 bases and J lost 2 bases. The CDR3 consists of 16 residues. CDR3 in amino acids: CASSPGTGVGNQPQHF. The CDR3, as DNA: TGTGCCAGCAGTCCCGGGACAGGGGTTGGCAATCAGCCCCAGCATTTT.

V and J are TRBV7-9 and TRBJ2-5; 8 nucleotides line up with TRBD1. CDR3 length: 15 residues. Germline-derived CDR1 and CDR2 are SEHNR and FQNEAQ (reference sequence). J was trimmed by 1 base and V by 5 bases; bases with no gene match: 6. The CDR3 protein is CASSTSGQAQETQYF. The CDR3 bases are TGTGCCAGCAGCACTTCGGGACAGGCCCAAGAGACCCAGTACTTC.

The chain employs TRBV7-6 and TRBJ2-7; D remains unclear. The germline V gene has CDR1 SGHVS and CDR2 FNYEAQ. CDR3 size: 14 residues. V was cut by 0 bases and J by 7 bases, with 13 bases left in between. CDR3: CASSLALGRAEQYF. CDR3 nucleotides: TGTGCCAGCAGCTTAGCGCTAGGCCGAGCTGAGCAGTACTTC. Drawing the rest from reference TRBV7-6 and TRBJ2-7, the complete variable domain is GAGVSQSPRYKVTKRGQDVALRCDPISGHVSLYWYRQALGQGPEFLTYFNYEAQQDKSGLPNDRFSAERPEGSISTLTIQRTEQRDSAMYRCASSLALGRAEQYFGPGTRLTVT.

This clone was seen once. The chain recombines TRBV28 with TRBJ1-6, with 7 bases that match TRBD1. Germline V lookup: CDR1 MDHEN, CDR2 SYDVKM. V was clipped by 8 bases and J by 10 bases; unmatched bases: 8. This CDR3 spans 13 amino acids. CDR3 amino acids: CASFLGQDSPLHF. As DNA, the CDR3 is TGTGCCAGCTTCCTCGGACAGGACTCACCCCTCCACTTT.

V and J are TRBV28 and TRBJ2-7; 8 positions match TRBD1. Germline CDR1 is MDHEN and CDR2 is SYDVKM. This CDR3 is built from 14 residues. J gave up 0 bases and V 5 bases, and 3 bases lay outside the gene matches. The CDR3, as DNA: TGTGCCAGCAGTCGGACAGGGTTCTCCTACGAGCAGTACTTC. Amino acids: CASSRTGFSYEQYF.

This chain links TRBV9 with TRBJ2-3; 7 bases agree with TRBD2. Germline V gives CDR1 SGDLS, CDR2 YYNGEE. V gave up 7 bases and J gave up 2 bases; unmatched junction bases: 1. The CDR3 runs to 12 residues. The CDR3 protein is CASGLDTDTQYF. The CDR3 nucleotides are TGTGCCAGCGGACTAGACACAGATACGCAGTATTTT.